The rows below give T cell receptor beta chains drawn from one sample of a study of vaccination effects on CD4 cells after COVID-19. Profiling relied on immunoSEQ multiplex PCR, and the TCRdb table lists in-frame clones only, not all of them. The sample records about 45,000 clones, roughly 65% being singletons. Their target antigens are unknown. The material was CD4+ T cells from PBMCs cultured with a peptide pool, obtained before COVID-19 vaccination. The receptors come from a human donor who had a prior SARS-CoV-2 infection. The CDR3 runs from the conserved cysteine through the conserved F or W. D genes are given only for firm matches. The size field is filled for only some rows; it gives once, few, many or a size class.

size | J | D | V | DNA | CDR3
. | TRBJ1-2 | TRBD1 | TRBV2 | TGTGCCAGCCTACCCGGGACAGCCCGGGTGATGGGTGGCTACACCTTC | CASLPGTARVMGGYTF
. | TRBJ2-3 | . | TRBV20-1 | TGCAGTGCAAACCACGCAGATACGCAGTATTTT | CSANHADTQYF
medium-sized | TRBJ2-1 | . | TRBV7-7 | TGTGCTAGCAGCCCGGACAGATACAATGAGCAGTTCTTC | CASSPDRYNEQFF
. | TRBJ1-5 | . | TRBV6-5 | TGTGCCAGTGGGTTTTCTAATAGCAATCAGCCCCAGCATTTT | CASGFSNSNQPQHF
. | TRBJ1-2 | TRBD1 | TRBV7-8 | TGTGCCAGCAGCCCCTGGGACAGGGAGAGCTATGGCTACACCTTC | CASSPWDRESYGYTF
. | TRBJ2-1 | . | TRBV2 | TGTGCCAGCAGTGCTAGCAATGAGCAGTTCTTC | CASSASNEQFF
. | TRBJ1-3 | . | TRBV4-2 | TGTGCCAGCAGCCGAGACCTGGCAGGGACTGGAAACACCATATATTTT | CASSRDLAGTGNTIYF
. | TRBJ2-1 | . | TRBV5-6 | TGTGCCAGCAGCTTGGGCCTCCGCAATGAGCAGTTCTTC | CASSLGLRNEQFF
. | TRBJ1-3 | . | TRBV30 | TGTGCCTGGAGTAGAGGGACTGGAAACACCATATATTTT | CAWSRGTGNTIYF
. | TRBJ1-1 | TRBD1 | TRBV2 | TGTGCCAGCAGTGAGGACAGGCTCCGGGGGACTGAAGCTTTCTTT | CASSEDRLRGTEAFF
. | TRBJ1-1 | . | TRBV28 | TGTGCCAGCAGTACCACAGGGCCCGTTAAGGCTTTCTTT | CASSTTGPVKAFF
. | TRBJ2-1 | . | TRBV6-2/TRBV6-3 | TGTGCCAGCAGTTACTCCCAGCGGTATTACAATGAGCAGTTCTTC | CASSYSQRYYNEQFF
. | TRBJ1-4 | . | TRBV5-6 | TGTGCCAGCAGCCCTTTTCGTCCAACTAATGAAAAACTGTTTTTT | CASSPFRPTNEKLFF
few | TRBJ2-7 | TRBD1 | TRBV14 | TGTGCCAGCAACCCCGGGACAGGGAACTACGAGCAGTACTTC | CASNPGTGNYEQYF
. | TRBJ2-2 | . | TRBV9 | TGTGCCAGCAGCCCCGGACTTAACACCGGGGAGCTGTTTTTT | CASSPGLNTGELFF
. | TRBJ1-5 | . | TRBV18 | TGTGCCAGCTCACCTCTGGGTGGGGTGCGCAATCAGCCCCAGCATTTT | CASSPLGGVRNQPQHF
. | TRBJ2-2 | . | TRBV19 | TGTGCCAGTAGTATACTTCCCAGGGTGGGCACCGGGGAGCTGTTTTTT | CASSILPRVGTGELFF
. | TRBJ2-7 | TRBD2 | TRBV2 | TGTGCCGGAAGGACTAGCGGGGGGACCTACGAGCAGTACTTC | CAGRTSGGTYEQYF
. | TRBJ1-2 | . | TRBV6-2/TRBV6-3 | TGTGCCAGCAGTTTGTATTTACGGGGGCGAGATAACTATGGCTACACCTTC | CASSLYLRGRDNYGYTF
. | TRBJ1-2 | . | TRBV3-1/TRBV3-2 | TGTGCCAGCAGCCAAGATTTATGGAACGGACTAGTCACCTTC | CASSQDLWNGLVTF
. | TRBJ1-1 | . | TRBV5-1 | TGCGCCAGCAGCTTGGGGGCAGGGGTGGGGAACACTGAAGCTTTCTTT | CASSLGAGVGNTEAFF
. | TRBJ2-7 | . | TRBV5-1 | TGCGCCAGCAGACCCGGACTGAACTACGAGCAGTACTTC | CASRPGLNYEQYF
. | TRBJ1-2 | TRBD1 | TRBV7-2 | TGTGCCAGCAGCCCCCGGACAGGGGCCAATGGCTACACCTTC | CASSPRTGANGYTF
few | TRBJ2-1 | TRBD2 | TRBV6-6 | TGTGCCAGCCTAGCGGTCGCTCCCTATTATGAGCAGTTCTTC | CASLAVAPYYEQFF
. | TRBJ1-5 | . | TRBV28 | TGTGCCAGCACCGAGGGACGGATCAATCAGCCCCAGCATTTT | CASTEGRINQPQHF
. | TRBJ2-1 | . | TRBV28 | TGTGCCAGCAGTTCAGCCTACTTCTTCTCTGGGGGCAATGAGCAGTTCTTC | CASSSAYFFSGGNEQFF
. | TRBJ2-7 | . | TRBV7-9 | TGTGCCAGCAGCTTATTTTGGGAGCAGTACTTC | CASSLFWEQYF
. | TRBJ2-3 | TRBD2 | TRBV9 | TGTGCCAGCAGCGTGGGGGGACTAGGAACCAATACGCAGTATTTT | CASSVGGLGTNTQYF
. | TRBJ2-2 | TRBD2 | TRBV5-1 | TGCGCCAGCAGCTTGGCTAGCGGGGCGAACACCGGGGAGCTGTTTTTT | CASSLASGANTGELFF
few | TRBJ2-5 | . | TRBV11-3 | TGTGCCAGCAGCTTGGGTCAAGAGACCCAGTACTTC | CASSLGQETQYF
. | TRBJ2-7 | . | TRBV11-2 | TGTGCCAGCAGCTTTTCTACGCAGGGGACCGAGCAGTACTTC | CASSFSTQGTEQYF
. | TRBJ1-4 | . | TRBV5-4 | TGTGCCAGCAGCGGAGCGGGCGGGGGGCTCGATGAAAAACTGTTTTTT | CASSGAGGGLDEKLFF
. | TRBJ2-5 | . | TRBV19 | TGTGCCAGTAGCCCCTCCGGTGCCGGTGAAGAGACCCAGTACTTC | CASSPSGAGEETQYF
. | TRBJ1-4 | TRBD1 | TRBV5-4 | TGTGCCAGCCGCACGACAGGGACGGGCAAGGCTAATGAAAAACTGTTTTTT | CASRTTGTGKANEKLFF
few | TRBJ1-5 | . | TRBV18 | TGTGCCAGCTCACAACAGGGTAATCAGCCCCAGCATTTT | CASSQQGNQPQHF
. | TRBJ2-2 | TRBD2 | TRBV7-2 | TGTGCCAGCAGCCACCTCCTAGCGGGGAACACCGGGGAGCTGTTTTTT | CASSHLLAGNTGELFF
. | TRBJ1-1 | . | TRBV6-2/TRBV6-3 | TGTGCCAGCAGTCAAACAAGGGCAGAAGCTTTCTTT | CASSQTRAEAFF
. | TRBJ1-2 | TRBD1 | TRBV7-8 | TGTGCCAGCAGCTACCAAGGACAGGAATTAGTCGGCTACACCTTC | CASSYQGQELVGYTF
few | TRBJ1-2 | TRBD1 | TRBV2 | TGTGCCAGCCACCGGGACAGCAACTATGGCTACACCTTC | CASHRDSNYGYTF
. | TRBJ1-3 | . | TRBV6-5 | TGTGCCAGCAGTTACAAAGAGCCAGTCTCTGGAAACACCATATATTTT | CASSYKEPVSGNTIYF
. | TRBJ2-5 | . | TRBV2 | TGTGCCAGCAGGGCGCAGGGTAACCAAGAGACCCAGTACTTC | CASRAQGNQETQYF
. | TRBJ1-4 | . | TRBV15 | TGTGCCACCAGCAGAGGTATCGACCCCGTCGGGATTTCCGAAAAACTGTTTTTT | CATSRGIDPVGISEKLFF
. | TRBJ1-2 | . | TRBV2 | TGTGCCAGCAGTGAGCAGGGCGGCTATGGCTACACCTTC | CASSEQGGYGYTF
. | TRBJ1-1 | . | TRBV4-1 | TGCGCCAGCAGCCAAGAGTATCGGAGGCACCCGAACACTGAAGCTTTCTTT | CASSQEYRRHPNTEAFF
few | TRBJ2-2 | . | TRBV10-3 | TGTGCCATCAGTGAGTCAGCCGCCGTATGGGGTCAGCTGTTTTTT | CAISESAAVWGQLFF
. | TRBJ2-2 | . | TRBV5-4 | TGTGCCAGCAGCGTCGTAACCGTAGGGGAGCTGTTTTTT | CASSVVTVGELFF
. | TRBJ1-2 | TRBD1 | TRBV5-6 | TGTGCCAGCAGCTTGGAAAGGGACAGGGACGGCTACACCTTC | CASSLERDRDGYTF
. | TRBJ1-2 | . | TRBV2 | TGTGCCAGCACCGGGGGCGCTAACTATGGCTACACCTTC | CASTGGANYGYTF
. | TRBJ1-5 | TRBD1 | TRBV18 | TGTGCCAGCTCACCGGGCGGGACAGCTAATAGCAATCAGCCCCAGCATTTT | CASSPGGTANSNQPQHF
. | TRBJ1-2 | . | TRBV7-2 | TGTGCCAGCAGCTTAGGGGTGGCTAACTATGGCTACACCTTC | CASSLGVANYGYTF
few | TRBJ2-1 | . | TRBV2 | TGTGCCAGCAGTGAGGAGGGGAGCTCCTACAATGAGCAGTTCTTC | CASSEEGSSYNEQFF
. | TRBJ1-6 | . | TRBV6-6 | TGTGCCAGCAGTTACCTCCCTGGAAGATATAATTCACCCCTCCACTTT | CASSYLPGRYNSPLHF
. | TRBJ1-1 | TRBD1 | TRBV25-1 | TGTGCCAGCAGTGAGGACAGGAGCACTGAAGCTTTCTTT | CASSEDRSTEAFF
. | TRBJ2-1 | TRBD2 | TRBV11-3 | TGTGCCAGCAGCTCTGCGGGACTAGCGGACAATGAGCAGTTCTTC | CASSSAGLADNEQFF